These 9 T cell receptor beta chains were all obtained from the same sample, sequenced in a study of glioma-infiltrating T cells after dendritic cell vaccination. Time point noted: after dendritic cell vaccination, including at tumor progression/relapse. Assay: immunoSEQ multiplex PCR; the TCRdb copy retains only in-frame clones and omits some. The table has 90,000 or so clones, approximately 78% seen once. The starting material was blood, obtained after dendritic cell vaccination. The receptors shown here come from a human donor with glioblastoma.

This clone was recorded only once. The chain combines TRBV10-3 with TRBJ2-2; a possible D gene is TRBD1 (5 bases). This CDR3 is 14 amino acids long. Germline V gives CDR1 ENHRY, CDR2 SYGVKD. The CDR3 coding sequence is TGTGCGATCTCACCCAGGGCGAACACCGGGGAGCTGTTTTTT. Encoded protein: CAISPRANTGELFF.

Worth noting for this clone: Other DNA sequences in the sample encode the same CDR3. The chain joins TRBV5-1 to TRBJ1-1, with 7 nucleotides matching TRBD1. V lost 1 base, J lost 2 bases, and 2 bases stayed unmatched. Germline V gene data show CDR1 as SGHRS and CDR2 as YFSETQ. The CDR3 loop spans 14 amino acids. In nucleotides, the CDR3 is TGCGCCAGCAGCTTGAACAGGGGCAACACTGAAGCTTTCTTT. Translation gives CASSLNRGNTEAFF.

V usage is TRBV7-8 and J usage is TRBJ1-1; 9 nucleotides align to TRBD1. CDR1 is SGHVS and CDR2 is FQNEAQ in the germline V gene. The CDR3 contains 14 residues. V trimming: 7 bases; J trimming: 5 bases; junction bases outside the gene matches: 8. In nucleotides, the CDR3 is TGTGCCAGCAACAACAGGGGGCAAAAGACTGAAGCTTTCTTT. It encodes CASNNRGQKTEAFF.

This chain connects TRBV7-2 to TRBJ2-2; weak D call: TRBD1 (6 bases). Trimming shortened V by 5 bases and J by 4 bases, and 11 bases separated the two germline ends. Germline loops: CDR1 SGHTA, CDR2 FQGNSA. The CDR3 contains 14 residues. The CDR3 DNA reads as TGTGCCAGCAGCCACAGGGAATCCACCGGGGAGCTGTTTTTT. Translation gives CASSHRESTGELFF.

The V call is TRBV5-6, the J call TRBJ1-1; TRBD1 is a possible D gene (6 bases). The CDR3 loop spans 16 amino acids. CDR1 is SGHDT, CDR2 YYEEEE, per germline. Between the trimmed V and J ends, which lost 1 base and 0 bases, there was a span of 13 bases. The CDR3 loop reads CASSLYGQPMNTEAFF. DNA for the CDR3: TGTGCCAGCAGCTTGTATGGACAGCCCATGAACACTGAAGCTTTCTTT.

The chain recombines TRBV30 with TRBJ1-3; TRBD1 matches 7 bases. The CDR3 runs to 18 residues. Per germline, CDR1 GTSNPN and CDR2 SVGIG (reference sequence). V lost 1 base to trimming and J lost 0 bases; unmatched junction nucleotides: 12. Written as DNA, the CDR3 is TGTGCCTGGAGTGGGGAAATCGGACAGGCTGGCTCTGGAAACACCATATATTTT. This codes for CAWSGEIGQAGSGNTIYF.

In its sample, this clone was seen once. This chain joins TRBV6-6 and TRBJ2-7, with 7 bases identical to TRBD2. There are 15 residues in the CDR3. Germline lookup yields CDR1 MNHNY and CDR2 SVGAGI (reference sequence). V trimming: 0 bases; J trimming: 4 bases; junction bases outside the gene matches: 6. As DNA, the CDR3 is TGTGCCAGCAGTTACTCGAGGGCTAGCGGTTACGAGCAGTACTTC. It is translated as CASSYSRASGYEQYF.

The table lists this clone with a count of one. The chain has TRBV6-1 and TRBJ1-2; a possible D gene is TRBD1 (5 bases). V lost 3 bases and J 3 bases, leaving 8 bases between the germline ends. The germline V gene encodes CDR1 MNHNS and CDR2 SASEGT. The CDR3 totals 13 residues. CDR3 residues: CASSEGGYYGYTF. The CDR3 region has the DNA TGTGCCAGCAGTGAGGGGGGATACTATGGCTACACCTTC.

The chain combines TRBV5-1 with TRBJ1-6, with TRBD1 matching over 9 bases. CDR3 length: 15 residues. Looked up from germline, CDR1 is SGHRS and CDR2 is YFSETQ. V dropped 4 bases and J dropped 8; count of bases not matched to a gene: 7. CDR3 in DNA: TGCGCCAGCAGCACCCTGACAGGGGGGGATTCACCCCTCCACTTT. It is translated as CASSTLTGGDSPLHF.